This TCR beta chain was captured in a study of blood T cells in healthy people across ages. General study findings and limits: Leaving the PBMCs unsorted stopped any conclusive comparison of naive versus antigen-experienced cells. Estimated diversity, derived from one million T cells, was regarded as an underestimate.

Remarks on this clonotype: Its target is unknown.

Losses at the gene ends were 6 bases for V and 6 bases for J; bases not matched to a gene: 11. Germline CDR1 reads MDHEN; CDR2 reads SYDVKM. The CDR3 covers 15 residues. A J-beta primer mix and a sample-barcoded 5' primer were used in a second PCR of about 7 to 11 cycles. Tagging of each cDNA molecule was performed by a template-switch adaptor with 12 random nucleotides. Sequencing of every sample gave 2.5 million or more CDR3-containing paired-end reads. TCRdb itself ran the 5' RACE reads through MiXCR, one entry per CDR3 protein. The data hold about 1 million distinct CDR3 sequences, with 35% to 55% observed a single time.

The V call is TRBV28, the J call TRBJ1-5; 7 bases align to TRBD1. Sequencing input: blood. This clonotype originated in a woman in her sixties or seventies in good health. CDR3 DNA sequence: TGTGCCAGCAGCCCTACAGGGGATGACGGTCAGCCCCAGCATTTT. This sequence encodes CASSPTGDDGQPQHF.